Below, 7 T cell receptor beta chains from the same sample are listed, as sequenced in a study of control samples from healthy donors and cancer patients. TCRdb's table, derived via immunoSEQ multiplex PCR, lists solely in-frame clones and lacks some. The data contain 90,000 to 100,000 clones, 82% of them singletons. The sequenced material came from blood. The source is a man in his 60s in good health.

This rearrangement joins TRBV28 to TRBJ2-7; D is uncertain. The CDR3 is made up of 13 amino acids. Germline V gene sequence: CDR1 MDHEN, CDR2 SYDVKM. V gave up 3 bases and J gave up 2 bases, with 8 bases separating them. This CDR3 reads CASSFFRAYEQYF. For the CDR3, the DNA is TGTGCCAGCAGTTTTTTCAGAGCCTACGAGCAGTACTTC. The whole variable domain, filled in from reference TRBV28 and TRBJ2-7, reads DVKVTQSSRYLVKRTGEKVFLECVQDMDHENMFWYRQDPGLGLRLIYFSYDVKMKEKGDIPEGYSVSREKKERFSLILESASTNQTSMYLCASSFFRAYEQYFGPGTRLTVT.

The chain employs TRBV28 and TRBJ1-4; the match to TRBD1 covers 8 bases. The germline V gene has CDR1 MDHEN and CDR2 SYDVKM. The V and J ends lost 4 bases and 0 bases, in that order; junction bases with no gene match: 7. The CDR3 runs to 17 residues. Here the CDR3 DNA reads TGTGCCAGCAGTTCACCCAGGGGGCCAGCAACTAATGAAAAACTGTTTTTT. Its translation is CASSSPRGPATNEKLFF.

Only one count was recorded for this clone. The rearrangement uses TRBV5-1 and TRBJ2-7, with D possibly matching TRBD2 (7 bases). CDR1 and CDR2 (germline): SGHRS, YFSETQ. The CDR3 extends over 15 amino acids. Trimming removed 6 bases at V and 0 bases at J, with 16 bases between. Here the CDR3 DNA reads TGCGCCAGCAATCTGGGAGGGGGGTCCTCCTACGAGCAGTACTTC. It codes for CASNLGGGSSYEQYF. Full variable domain (rest looked up from reference TRBV5-1 and TRBJ2-7): KAGVTQTPRYLIKTRGQQVTLSCSPISGHRSVSWYQQTPGQGLQFLFEYFSETQRNKGNFPGRFSGRQFSNSRSEMNVSTLELGDSALYLCASNLGGGSSYEQYFGPGTRLTVT.

V and J are TRBV2 and TRBJ1-1; TRBD1 is a possible D gene (5 bases). The CDR3 covers 12 residues. Germline-derived CDR1 and CDR2 are SNHLY and FYNNEI. V lost 7 bases and J 5 bases, leaving 11 bases between the germline ends. Written as DNA, the CDR3 is TGTGCCAGCAATGAGGGGATGACTGAAGCTTTCTTT. Translation: CASNEGMTEAFF.

The gene calls are TRBV7-8 and TRBJ2-3, with 8 bases lining up with TRBD2. Germline assignment: CDR1 SGHVS and CDR2 FQNEAQ. V dropped 5 bases and J dropped 5; count of bases not matched to a gene: 9. The length of the CDR3 is 15 residues. In DNA form, the CDR3 reads TGTGCCAGCAGCAAACTGGGCGGGGGGATAGATACGCAGTATTTT. Amino acids: CASSKLGGGIDTQYF.

The CDR3 reads CASSEQIGTLPTNEKLFF. In nucleotides, the CDR3 is TGTGCCAGCAGCGAGCAAATAGGGACCCTTCCAACTAATGAAAAACTGTTTTTT. The chain links TRBV7-9 to TRBJ1-4; possibly TRBD1 for D (5 bases). The ends were cut back, 5 bases at V and 0 bases at J, with 19 bases in the middle. Germline CDR1 SEHNR, CDR2 FQNEAQ (reference sequence). CDR3 length equals 18 residues.

This clone was found once. The V call is TRBV27, the J call TRBJ1-5, with D perhaps TRBD1 (6 bases). The CDR3 totals 15 residues. Looked up from germline, CDR1 is MNHEY and CDR2 is SMNVEV (reference sequence). Trimming shortened V by 3 bases and J by 4 bases, and 13 bases separated the two germline ends. The CDR3 DNA reads as TGTGCCAGCAGTTTGGTGGGACACGGAAATCAGCCCCAGCATTTT. This encodes CASSLVGHGNQPQHF.